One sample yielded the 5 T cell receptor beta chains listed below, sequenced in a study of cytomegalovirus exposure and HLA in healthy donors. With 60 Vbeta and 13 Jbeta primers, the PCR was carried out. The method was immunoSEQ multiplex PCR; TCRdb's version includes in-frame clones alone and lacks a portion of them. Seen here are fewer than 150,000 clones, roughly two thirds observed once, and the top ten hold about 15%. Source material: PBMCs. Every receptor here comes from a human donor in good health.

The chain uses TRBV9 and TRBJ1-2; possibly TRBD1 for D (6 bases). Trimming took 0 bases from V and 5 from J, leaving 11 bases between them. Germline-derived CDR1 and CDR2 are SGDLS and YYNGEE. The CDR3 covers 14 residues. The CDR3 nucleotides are TGTGCCAGCAGCGTAGACAGGGAACGGTATGGCTACACCTTC. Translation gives CASSVDRERYGYTF.

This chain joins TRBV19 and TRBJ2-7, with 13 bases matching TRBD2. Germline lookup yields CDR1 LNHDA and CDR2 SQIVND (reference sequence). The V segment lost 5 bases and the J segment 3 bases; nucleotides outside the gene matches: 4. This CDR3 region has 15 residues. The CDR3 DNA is TGTGCCAGTAGTTCCGGACTAGCGGGGGTCTACGAGCAGTACTTC. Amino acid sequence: CASSSGLAGVYEQYF.

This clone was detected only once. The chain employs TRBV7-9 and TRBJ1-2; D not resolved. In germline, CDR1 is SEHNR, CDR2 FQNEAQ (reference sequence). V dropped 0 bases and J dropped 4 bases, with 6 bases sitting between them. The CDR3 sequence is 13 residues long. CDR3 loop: CASSLAGIYGYTF. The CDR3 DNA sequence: TGTGCCAGCAGCTTAGCCGGGATCTATGGCTACACCTTC.

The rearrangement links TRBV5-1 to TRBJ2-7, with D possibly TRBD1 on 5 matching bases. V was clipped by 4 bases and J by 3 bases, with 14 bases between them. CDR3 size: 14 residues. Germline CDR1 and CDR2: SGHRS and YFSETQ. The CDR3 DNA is TGCGCCAGCAGCAGTCAACAGGCGTACTACGAGCAGTACTTC. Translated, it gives CASSSQQAYYEQYF.

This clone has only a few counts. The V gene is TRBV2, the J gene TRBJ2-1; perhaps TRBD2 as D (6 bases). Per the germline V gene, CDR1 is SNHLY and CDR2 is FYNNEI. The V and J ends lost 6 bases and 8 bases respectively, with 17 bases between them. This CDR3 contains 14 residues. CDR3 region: CASRAGYTRDEQFF. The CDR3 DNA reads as TGTGCCAGCAGAGCGGGTTACACTCGTGATGAGCAGTTCTTC.